This is a list of T cell receptor beta chains from one sample in a study of T cell responses to AZD1222 COVID-19 vaccine. Sequencing was performed with immunoSEQ multiplex PCR; in TCRdb, only in-frame clones are kept and a portion is missing. This sample has about 42,000 clones, with approximately 90% found just once. This sample comprised peripheral blood, obtained 28 days after the second AZD1222 dose. The receptors here all came from an adult who received the AZD1222 COVID-19 vaccine. Each CDR3 is given with its conserved first and last residue. The D gene is left open where the match is weak. The size field is filled for only some rows; it gives once, few, many or a size class.

v_call	d_call	clone_size	j_call	cdr3_nt	cdr3_aa
TRBV7-7	-	-	TRBJ2-1	TGTGCTAGCAGCTTAGGGACGGAGGCCTACAATGAGCAGTTCTTC	CASSLGTEAYNEQFF
TRBV10-3	-	-	TRBJ2-5	TGTGCCATCAGTGATTGGCAATCTGGGGAGACCCAGTACTTC	CAISDWQSGETQYF
TRBV12-5	TRBD2	-	TRBJ2-3	TGTGCTAGTGGTTTGGAGCGGGGGGAAATTTATACGCAGTATTTT	CASGLERGEIYTQYF
TRBV3-1/TRBV3-2	TRBD2	-	TRBJ2-1	TGTGCCAGCAGCCTCCCTAGCGGACCTAAGGGGAATGAGCAGTTCTTC	CASSLPSGPKGNEQFF
TRBV7-9	-	-	TRBJ2-3	TGTGCCAGCAGCTTGAGAGATGGGGGTGGAGATACGCAGTATTTT	CASSLRDGGGDTQYF
TRBV19	-	-	TRBJ2-2	TGTGCCAGTAGCCCGCAACAGGGATTCAGCGGGGAGCTGTTTTTT	CASSPQQGFSGELFF
TRBV7-9	TRBD1	-	TRBJ1-1	TGTGCCAGCAGCCCGGGACAGGGGCGCGCTTTCTTT	CASSPGQGRAFF
TRBV7-9	TRBD1	-	TRBJ2-7	TGTGCCAGCAGCTCTCCGGGACAGGGGGTCTCCTACGAGCAGTACTTC	CASSSPGQGVSYEQYF
TRBV11-3	TRBD2	-	TRBJ2-2	TGTGCCAGCAGCTCCGGACTAGCGGGAGCCGGGGAGCTGTTTTTT	CASSSGLAGAGELFF
TRBV6-1	-	once	TRBJ1-1	TGTGCCAGCAGTGAAGCGCTTACCCTCATCTTGAACACTGAAGCTTTCTTT	CASSEALTLILNTEAFF
TRBV6-5	-	-	TRBJ2-2	TGTGCCAGCAGTTACGAAGGGGCGGGCACCGGGGAGCTGTTTTTT	CASSYEGAGTGELFF
TRBV5-8	TRBD1	once	TRBJ1-5	TGTGCCAGCAGCTTGGAAGGGACAGGGACTAATCAGCCCCAGCATTTT	CASSLEGTGTNQPQHF
TRBV5-1	-	-	TRBJ2-3	TGCGCCAGCAGCTTGGGTTCGGAGTGGCGCGCAGATACGCAGTATTTT	CASSLGSEWRADTQYF
TRBV2	-	-	TRBJ1-5	TGTGCCAGCAGTACAGGTATAGGGAATCAGCCCCAGCATTTT	CASSTGIGNQPQHF
TRBV18	-	-	TRBJ1-1	TGTGCCAGCTCACCCCCCGGGGCCGGGACTGAAGCTTTCTTT	CASSPPGAGTEAFF
TRBV7-2	TRBD2	-	TRBJ2-1	TGTGCCAGCAGCCTATCCGGACTAGCCGGTGAGCAGTTCTTC	CASSLSGLAGEQFF
TRBV19	TRBD1	-	TRBJ1-2	TGTGCCAGTAGACCGGGACAGGACTATGGCTACACCTTC	CASRPGQDYGYTF
TRBV29-1	-	once	TRBJ1-4	TGCAGCGTCCACAGGAAATCTAATGAAAAACTGTTTTTT	CSVHRKSNEKLFF
TRBV12-5	TRBD1	-	TRBJ2-7	TGTGCTAGTGGTTTGGTACTTGGGACAGGGTCATACGAGCAGTACTTC	CASGLVLGTGSYEQYF
TRBV5-5	-	-	TRBJ1-4	TGTGCCAGCAGCTTCCAGGGAGAAGGGGAAAAACTGTTTTTT	CASSFQGEGEKLFF
TRBV4-2	-	few	TRBJ2-2	TGTGCCAGCAGCCAAGGGGCTAGTACGAACACCGGGGAGCTGTTTTTT	CASSQGASTNTGELFF
TRBV15	-	-	TRBJ1-1	TGTGCCGCCAGCGCCGGTAATGTTCGAAACACTGAAGCTTTCTTT	CAASAGNVRNTEAFF
TRBV2	TRBD2	-	TRBJ2-5	TGTGCCAGCAGGAAACTAGCGGGGGGGCAAGAGACCCAGTACTTC	CASRKLAGGQETQYF
TRBV11-1	-	-	TRBJ2-1	TGTGCCAGCAGCTTCGTCAGGGCTGAGCAGTTCTTC	CASSFVRAEQFF
TRBV7-6	TRBD1	-	TRBJ1-1	TGTGCCAGCAGTATTAACAGGGGAGGAAACACTGAAGCTTTCTTT	CASSINRGGNTEAFF
TRBV5-1	-	once	TRBJ2-3	TGCGCCAGCAGCTTGGCGTGGCAGAGCACAGATACGCAGTATTTT	CASSLAWQSTDTQYF
TRBV6-2/TRBV6-3	-	-	TRBJ2-7	TGTGCCAGCAGTTATTCAGTGGAGCAGTACTTC	CASSYSVEQYF
TRBV14	-	-	TRBJ1-3	TGTGCCAGCAGCCCCCAAAGACCGGGAAACACCATATATTTT	CASSPQRPGNTIYF
TRBV7-9	TRBD1	-	TRBJ2-7	TGTGCCAGCAGCTGGACAGGGTTGGACGAGCAGTACTTC	CASSWTGLDEQYF
TRBV6-2/TRBV6-3	TRBD1	-	TRBJ2-7	TGTGCCAGCAGTCGGCCGGGACAGGGGGCTTACGAGCAGTACTTC	CASSRPGQGAYEQYF
TRBV7-6	-	-	TRBJ1-2	TGTGCCAGCAGCTTGGGAGCGGGCGAGGGGCATGTGGTTTTTGACTATGGCTACACCTTC	CASSLGAGEGHVVFDYGYTF
TRBV27	TRBD2	-	TRBJ2-1	TGTGCCAGCAGTTTACGGGGGGCCTACAATGAGCAGTTCTTC	CASSLRGAYNEQFF
TRBV19	-	-	TRBJ1-2	TGTGCCAGTAGTGCGATCGAGGGGTATGGAGGCTACACCTTC	CASSAIEGYGGYTF
TRBV7-9	-	-	TRBJ1-1	TGTGCCAGCAGCTTAGTCGGCAGTGCGAACACTGAAGCTTTCTTT	CASSLVGSANTEAFF
TRBV7-6	-	-	TRBJ2-7	TGTGCCAGCAGCTTACCCGGAAGCTACGAGCAGTACTTC	CASSLPGSYEQYF
TRBV4-1	-	-	TRBJ1-5	TGCGCCAGCAGCCAAGAGGACAGTCAGCCCCAGCATTTT	CASSQEDSQPQHF
TRBV9	-	-	TRBJ2-5	TGTGCCAGCAGCGTATCGTTAGCGGAATATCAAGAGACCCAGTACTTC	CASSVSLAEYQETQYF
TRBV7-2	TRBD1	-	TRBJ1-3	TGTGCCAGCAGCCAGAACAGGGGGGGAAACACCATATATTTT	CASSQNRGGNTIYF
TRBV18	-	-	TRBJ1-2	TGTGCCAGCTCACCGGACCGATCCTTTAACTATGGCTACACCTTC	CASSPDRSFNYGYTF
TRBV27	-	-	TRBJ1-2	TGTGCCAGCAGCCCGAGGGGGGAGGTAAACTATGGCTACACCTTC	CASSPRGEVNYGYTF
TRBV5-1	-	-	TRBJ2-2	TGCGCCAGCAGCTTCACAGGTGGGAACACCGGGGAGCTGTTTTTT	CASSFTGGNTGELFF
TRBV13	TRBD1	once	TRBJ2-7	TGTGCCAGCAGTCTAGGGGGCAGGGGGCTATACGAGCAGTACTTC	CASSLGGRGLYEQYF
TRBV7-9	TRBD2	-	TRBJ2-5	TGTGCCAGCAGCTTGGGACTAGCGGGGGCTGAGACCCAGTACTTC	CASSLGLAGAETQYF
TRBV7-9	TRBD1	-	TRBJ2-7	TGTGCCAGCAGCCTTCGACAGGGGAGGTACGAGCAGTACTTC	CASSLRQGRYEQYF
TRBV3-1/TRBV3-2	TRBD2	-	TRBJ2-1	TGTGCCAGCAGCCTTCGGACTAGCTTGGGTGAGCAGTTCTTC	CASSLRTSLGEQFF
TRBV3-1/TRBV3-2	-	-	TRBJ2-4	TGTGCCAGCAGCCAAGAACTTACAAGAGTCGGAAACATTCAGTACTTC	CASSQELTRVGNIQYF
TRBV5-4	-	once	TRBJ1-1	TGTGCCAGCAGCGACGCCTGGAAGGGGGACACTGAAGCTTTCTTT	CASSDAWKGDTEAFF
TRBV9	TRBD1	few	TRBJ1-2	TGTGCCAGCAGCTTTATGACAGGGGGCGCCGGTGGCTACACCTTC	CASSFMTGGAGGYTF
TRBV9	-	-	TRBJ2-2	TGTGCCAGCTCCCCAGGGGGGGGTAGCACCGGGGAGCTGTTTTTT	CASSPGGGSTGELFF
TRBV7-2	-	-	TRBJ2-3	TGTGCCAGCAGCACGCGGATCCAAAACGCGCAGTATTTT	CASSTRIQNAQYF
TRBV27	TRBD1	-	TRBJ1-5	TGTGCCAGCAGTTACACAGGGGGCGGCGGCAATCAGCCCCAGCATTTT	CASSYTGGGGNQPQHF
TRBV7-2	-	-	TRBJ1-5	TGTGCCAGCAGCTTAGCGGGAAGGGGCAACAATCAGCCCCAGCATTTT	CASSLAGRGNNQPQHF
TRBV29-1	-	once	TRBJ2-5	TGCAGCTCCACGGGGATAGCGCGTCAAGAGACCCAGTACTTC	CSSTGIARQETQYF